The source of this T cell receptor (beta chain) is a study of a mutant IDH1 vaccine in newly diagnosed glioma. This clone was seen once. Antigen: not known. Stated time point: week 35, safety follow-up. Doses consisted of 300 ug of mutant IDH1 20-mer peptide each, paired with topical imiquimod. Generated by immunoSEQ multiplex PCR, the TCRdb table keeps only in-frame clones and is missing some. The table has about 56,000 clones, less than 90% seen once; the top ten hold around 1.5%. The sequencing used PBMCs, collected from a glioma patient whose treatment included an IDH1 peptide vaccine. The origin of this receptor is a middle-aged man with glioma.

DNA of the CDR3: TGCAGCGTTCGGACAGGGGGCTCTGGGGCCAACGTCCTGACTTTC. This encodes CSVRTGGSGANVLTF. This sequence joins TRBV29-1 and TRBJ2-6; 10 bases line up with TRBD1. With 5 bases clipped from V and 0 bases from J, the junction kept 1 base outside the gene matches. Germline V gene data show CDR1 as SQVTM and CDR2 as ANQGSEA. The CDR3 covers 15 residues.